This TCR beta chain was sequenced for a study of T cell responses to AZD1222 COVID-19 vaccine. Study results and caveats: Nearly half of spike-specific TCRs reportedly target unmutated variant regions. No day 14 peak samples; only post-peak repertoires were characterized. With dominance at 160-218 and 743-854, vaccine-associated CD4 TCRs spanned spike. Rises in breadth and depth of Spike-specific TCRs came after two AZD1222 doses.

This CDR3 is built from 13 residues. Germline CDR1 reads LGHNA; CDR2 reads YSLEER. V was pared by 0 bases and J by 7 bases, with 7 bases between. In regard to this clone: Antigen unknown.

Sequenced by immunoSEQ multiplex PCR; TCRdb stores in-frame clones only, minus some. The data show approximately 110,000 clones, 85% to 90% seen once. This TCR derives from an adult who received the AZD1222 COVID-19 vaccine. The sequences come from peripheral blood, collected 28 days after the second AZD1222 dose. The chain is built from TRBV4-3 and TRBJ1-5; D gene uncertain. The CDR3 loop reads CASSQDMVQPQHF. Here the CDR3 DNA reads TGCGCCAGCAGCCAAGATATGGTCCAGCCCCAGCATTTT.